A selection of T cell receptor beta chains follows, all from one sample in a study of memory CD4+ T cells and cytomegalovirus serostatus. Clones were read by immunoSEQ multiplex PCR, and TCRdb kept only the in-frame ones, dropping some. The data contain 35,000 to 50,000 clones, more than 60% of them seen just once; the ten biggest clones take up roughly 0.5%. Sample: memory CD4+ T cells from blood. The receptors were sampled from an adult in good health and CMV-seronegative. Each CDR3 is given with its conserved first and last residue. The order of the fields is V gene, J gene, D gene, CDR3 length, clone size, CDR3 DNA, CDR3 protein. D genes are given only for firm matches. A clone size is listed for some rows: how often the clone was seen (once, few, many), or a class if it is expanded.

V: TRBV30
J: TRBJ1-2
D: .
length: 12
size: .
DNA: TGTGCCCTACGGTGGGGTCCCTATGGCTACACCTTC
CDR3: CALRWGPYGYTF

V: TRBV30
J: TRBJ1-1
D: TRBD1
length: 16
size: few
DNA: TGTGCCTGGAGTGGAAAGGACAGGTCCGCCATGCATGAAGCTTTCTTT
CDR3: CAWSGKDRSAMHEAFF

V: TRBV5-1
J: TRBJ1-4
D: TRBD1
length: 14
size: .
DNA: TGCGCCAGCAGCGCCGACAGGGGGGGGGAAAAACTGTTTTTT
CDR3: CASSADRGGEKLFF

V: TRBV29-1
J: TRBJ2-7
D: .
length: 12
size: .
DNA: TGCAGCGTTGGACCCGGACGGTACGAGCAGTACTTC
CDR3: CSVGPGRYEQYF

V: TRBV19
J: TRBJ1-2
D: TRBD1
length: 15
size: .
DNA: TGTGCCAGTAGTACCACTCGACAGGGGAACTATGGCTACACCTTC
CDR3: CASSTTRQGNYGYTF

V: TRBV21-1
J: TRBJ2-7
D: .
length: 18
size: .
DNA: TGTGCCAGCAGCAAAGGACTAGCGGGGGGCTTATTCTCCTACGAGCAGTACTTC
CDR3: CASSKGLAGGLFSYEQYF

V: TRBV6-5
J: TRBJ1-1
D: .
length: 14
size: few
DNA: TGTGCCAGCAGTTACTCGCGTCTAAACACTGAAGCTTTCTTT
CDR3: CASSYSRLNTEAFF

V: TRBV5-4
J: TRBJ2-3
D: TRBD2
length: 15
size: .
DNA: TGTGCCAGCAGCTTGGAGCGGGGGCGCACAGATACGCAGTATTTT
CDR3: CASSLERGRTDTQYF

V: TRBV5-1
J: TRBJ2-1
D: .
length: 18
size: .
DNA: TGCGCCAGCAGCTTTGGTGCCGGGGTGGGTGGCTCCTACAATGAGCAGTTCTTC
CDR3: CASSFGAGVGGSYNEQFF

V: TRBV28
J: TRBJ2-7
D: .
length: 15
size: .
DNA: TGTGCCAGCAGTTTATGGGGGGCAGGCTTCTACGAGCAGTACTTC
CDR3: CASSLWGAGFYEQYF

V: TRBV6-5
J: TRBJ1-1
D: .
length: 13
size: .
DNA: TGTGCCAGCAGGGGGACCGGGAACACTGAAGCTTTCTTT
CDR3: CASRGTGNTEAFF

V: TRBV5-5
J: TRBJ1-1
D: .
length: 16
size: .
DNA: TGTGCCAGCAGCTTGGTGCGATTGGTATTTGGGCCTGAAGCTTTCTTT
CDR3: CASSLVRLVFGPEAFF

V: TRBV6-1
J: TRBJ1-5
D: .
length: 14
size: .
DNA: TGTGCCAGCAGCACCGGGACATGGCGAACGCCCCAGCATTTT
CDR3: CASSTGTWRTPQHF

V: TRBV7-3
J: TRBJ2-2
D: .
length: 14
size: .
DNA: TGTGCCAGCAGCTTACAGGCTAGGACCGGGGAGCTGTTTTTT
CDR3: CASSLQARTGELFF

V: TRBV7-9
J: TRBJ1-3
D: TRBD1
length: 19
size: .
DNA: TGTGCCAGCAGCCTCAACCGCCGGACAGGGGTTTTATCTGGAAACACCATATATTTT
CDR3: CASSLNRRTGVLSGNTIYF